These 10 T cell receptor beta chains came from one sample sequenced in a study of tumor and adjacent non-tumor tissue in lung cancer. Three rounds of nested PCR, following a modified ARM-PCR protocol, produced the TCRbeta library. TCRdb re-derived calls from the multiplex PCR reads in MiXCR, one entry per CDR3 protein. The sample has tens of thousands of distinct CDR3 sequences; 61% are singletons. The template was RNA from unsorted bulk tissue. Distant lung tissue was collected more than 3 cm away from the tumor edge. Material: distant non-tumor lung tissue. The receptors stem from a man in his sixties or seventies with non-small cell lung cancer.

Concerning this clonotype itself: This CDR3 fails to terminate in the conserved phenylalanine or tryptophan, so it likely reflects a read error. The chain has TRBV12-3 or TRBV12-4 and TRBJ1-5; the D is unclear. This CDR3 contains 13 residues. Trimming shortened V by 7 bases and J by 0 bases, and 7 bases separated the two germline ends. As DNA, the CDR3 is TGTGCCAGCAACCAAAGTAGCAATCAGCCCCAGCATTTA. Translated, it gives CASNQSSNQPQHL.

This clonotype was recorded a few times. The conserved final phenylalanine or tryptophan is absent from the CDR3, which likely points to a read error. This rearrangement joins TRBV5-5 to TRBJ1-1; D unresolved. The CDR3 extends over 13 amino acids. The V end was cut by 6 bases, the J end by 0 bases, with 9 bases between. Germline loops: CDR1 SGHKS, CDR2 YYEKEE (reference sequence). The CDR3 spells CASNDRLNTEAFS. CDR3 nucleotides: TGTGCCAGCAATGACCGATTGAACACTGAAGCTTTCTCT.

Remarks on this clonotype: One end of the junction does not line up with germline, which may come from a read error. The gene calls are TRBV29-1 and TRBJ2-3; D remains ambiguous. Germline values: CDR1 SQVTM, CDR2 ANQGSEA. This CDR3 has 14 amino acids. As DNA, the CDR3 is TGCTGCGTCCCCTCAAAAGGGATATCAGATACGCAGTATTTC. Protein product: CCVPSKGISDTQYF.

This clonotype was counted a few times. The V call is TRBV20-1, the J call TRBJ2-1, with D possibly being TRBD2 (6 bases). The CDR3 has 12 amino acids. Germline V gene data show CDR1 as DFQATT and CDR2 as SNEGSKA (reference sequence). V was shortened by 1 base and J by 12 bases, with 13 bases between the two germline ends. DNA for the CDR3: TGCAGTGCTAGAGTCTCGGGGGAGCTGCAGTTCTTC. It is translated as CSARVSGELQFF.

Concerning this clonotype itself: A much larger clone lies one base from this, so it may be a read error. The rearrangement links TRBV29-1 to TRBJ2-7; D is uncertain. CDR1 and CDR2 from the germline V gene are SQVTM and ANQGSEA. V was shortened by 4 bases and J by 2 bases, with 12 bases between the two germline ends. The CDR3 is 13 residues long. CDR3 amino acids: CSVVLKGTYEQYF. The CDR3 region has the DNA TGCAGCGTTGTTTTGAAAGGGACCTACGAGCAGTACTTC.

This clonotype was recorded at least ten times. The chain carries TRBV29-1 and TRBJ2-5; no clear D. The V gene's germline CDR1 is SQVTM and CDR2 ANQGSEA. V lost 4 bases and J 1 base, leaving 7 bases between the germline ends. The CDR3 is 12 amino acids. CDR3 nucleotide sequence: TGCAGCGTTGGTCTCGTCCAAGAGACCCAGTACTTC. Amino acid sequence: CSVGLVQETQYF.

As to this clonotype: One base away lies a much larger clone, so this may be a sequencing read error. DNA of the CDR3: TGTGCCAGTGACAGGACCCCCGGGGAGACCCAGTACTTC. It is translated as CASDRTPGETQYF. V is TRBV6-1 and J is TRBJ2-5; D is perhaps TRBD1 (6 bases). The CDR3 totals 13 residues. The germline V gene has CDR1 MNHNS and CDR2 SASEGT. Trimming cost V 9 bases and J 5 bases, with 16 bases left between them.

Regarding this clonotype: With a much larger clone just one base away, this may be a read error. The chain links TRBV28 to TRBJ2-3, with D perhaps TRBD1 or TRBD2 (5 bases each). Trimming cost V 11 bases and J 2 bases, with 11 bases left between them. Germline CDR1 MDHEN, CDR2 SYDVKM. The CDR3 is 12 amino acids. CDR3 residues: CASGRLTDTQYF. The CDR3 region has the DNA TGTGCCTCGGGACGCCTCACAGATACGCAGTATTTT.

This clonotype qualifies as medium-sized (0.01 to 0.1%). The rearrangement uses TRBV11-3 and TRBJ2-1, with D tentatively TRBD2 (5 bases). The ends were cut back, 0 bases at V and 5 bases at J, with 11 bases in the middle. The V gene's germline CDR1 is SGHNT and CDR2 YENEEA. The CDR3 has 15 amino acids. The CDR3 bases are TGTGCCAGCAGCTTAGATCGGGGAACTAACAATGAGCAGTTCTTC. It yields the protein CASSLDRGTNNEQFF.

On this clonotype itself: Germline is not matched at one junction end, which may reflect a read error. The CDR3 loop reads CASGSRGGSSGAKVLTF. The CDR3 nucleotides read TGTGCCAGCGGCTCCCGGGGGGGTAGCTCTGGGGCCAAGGTCCTAACTTTC. The gene calls are TRBV11-2 and TRBJ2-6, with TRBD2 identical over 8 bases. This CDR3 is 17 amino acids long. CDR1 and CDR2 from the germline V gene are SGHAT and FQNNGV.